These 16 T cell receptor beta chains share one sample of origin, sequenced in a study of T cells in Graves' hyperthyroidism and ophthalmopathy. Amplified regions were TCR beta CDR3 sequences from RNA transcripts. Carried out on the TCR CDR3, a first-round RT-PCR used the HTBI primer set. TCRdb ran MiXCR on the multiplex PCR reads and lists one entry per CDR3 protein. This repertoire shows nearly 250,000 distinct CDR3 sequences, approximately 16% found once; its top ten account for less than 35%. The sample consisted of blood. Every receptor here comes from a woman between 18 and 29 years old with Graves' ophthalmopathy.

This clonotype occurred many times. The chain recombines TRBV3-1 with TRBJ2-7, with TRBD2 matching over 7 bases. Trimming at V came to 5 bases and at J to 0 bases, leaving 4 bases not matched to a gene. Germline V lookup: CDR1 LGHDT, CDR2 YNNKEL (reference sequence). CDR3 size: 14 residues. The CDR3 sequence: CASSSAGHSYEQYF. Here the CDR3 DNA reads TGTGCCAGCAGCTCAGCGGGGCACTCCTACGAGCAGTACTTC.

Ten or more counts support this clonotype. This rearrangement joins TRBV9 to TRBJ2-7; TRBD2 matches at 8 bases. The CDR3 spans 15 residues. V trimming: 0 bases; J trimming: 4 bases; junction bases outside the gene matches: 6. Germline lookup yields CDR1 SGDLS and CDR2 YYNGEE. CDR3: CASSVASGSTYEQYF. The CDR3 coding sequence is TGTGCCAGCAGCGTAGCTAGCGGGTCTACTTACGAGCAGTACTTC.

Points on this clonotype: A much larger clone lies one base from this, so it may be a read error. This chain links TRBV5-1 with TRBJ1-1; D unresolved. V was cut by 0 bases and J by 0 bases, with 9 bases left in between. Germline V CDR1 and CDR2: SGHRS, YFSETQ. The CDR3 covers 15 residues. The CDR3 reads CASSLVDTMNTEAFF. The CDR3 nucleotides read TGCGCCAGCAGCTTGGTCGACACAATGAACACTGAAGCTTTCTTT.

This clonotype has a count of ten or more. This chain joins TRBV3-1 and TRBJ2-1; 11 nucleotides match TRBD2. The CDR3 contains 16 residues. V gave up 0 bases and J gave up 8 bases; unmatched junction bases: 6. Germline CDR1 reads LGHDT; CDR2 reads YNNKEL (reference sequence). The CDR3 DNA follows: TGTGCCAGCAGCCAAGATTTACTAGCGGGAGAGGATGAGCAGTTCTTC. Its translation is CASSQDLLAGEDEQFF.

This clonotype was detected many times. The J gene is TRBJ2-1, the V gene TRBV20-1; 10 bases are a match to TRBD2. There are 16 residues in the CDR3. V lost 0 bases, J lost 14 bases, and 16 bases stayed unmatched. Germline CDR1 and CDR2: DFQATT and SNEGSKA (reference sequence). The CDR3 sequence is CSARDRAGGPKGAKFF. CDR3 coding DNA: TGCAGTGCTAGAGATCGAGCGGGAGGGCCTAAGGGAGCAAAGTTCTTC.

This clonotype was detected only a few times. Possible read error: a much larger clone is one base away. Here the CDR3 reads CVTSRDRLAGDVEQFF. CDR3 bases: TGTGTCACCAGCAGAGATAGACTAGCGGGAGACGTTGAGCAGTTCTTC. The rearrangement links TRBV15 to TRBJ2-1; 12 bases are shared with TRBD2. Germline loops: CDR1 LNHNV, CDR2 YYDKDF (reference sequence). The CDR3 length is 16 residues.

Ten or more counts support this clonotype. The rearrangement joins TRBV20-1 to TRBJ1-1; D unclear. V was cut by 0 bases and J by 2 bases, with 10 bases left in between. The CDR3 spans 14 residues. Germline V lookup: CDR1 DFQATT, CDR2 SNEGSKA (reference sequence). CDR3 in DNA: TGCAGTGCTAGAGATGTTAGAGCAAACACTGAAGCTTTCTTT. It specifies CSARDVRANTEAFF.

This clonotype was found many times. V gene TRBV2 combines with J gene TRBJ1-3; 8 positions agree with TRBD1. Per the germline V gene, CDR1 is SNHLY and CDR2 is FYNNEI. The V segment lost 8 bases and the J segment 1 base; nucleotides outside the gene matches: 7. The CDR3 runs to 15 residues. Here the CDR3 reads CASGGQGFSGNTIYF. CDR3 DNA: TGTGCCAGCGGCGGACAGGGCTTTTCTGGAAACACCATATATTTT.

This clonotype was observed many times. The chain links TRBV7-9 to TRBJ2-3; D may be TRBD2 (6 bases). The CDR3 extends over 17 amino acids. The V end was cut by 6 bases, the J end by 0 bases, with 19 bases between. CDR1 is SEHNR, CDR2 FQNEAQ, per germline (reference sequence). This CDR3 is CASSYFSAGASTDTQYF. CDR3 in DNA: TGTGCCAGCAGTTACTTTTCAGCGGGCGCTAGCACAGATACGCAGTATTTT.

This clonotype occurred many times. The V gene is TRBV6-1, the J gene TRBJ1-2; D unresolved. Trimming took 7 bases from V and 2 from J, leaving 14 bases between them. The CDR3 is 14 residues long. Germline V gives CDR1 MNHNS, CDR2 SASEGT. CDR3 DNA: TGTGCCAGCACTGCTTCTGGGTTGAACTATGGCTACACCTTC. Protein product: CASTASGLNYGYTF.

Remarks on this clonotype: A much larger clone differs from this one at a single base, so this may be a read error. The CDR3 loop reads CASSFSTCTDTQYF. The DNA of the CDR3 is TGTGCCAGCAGTTTTAGTACTTGCACAGATACGCAGTATTTT. The rearrangement joins TRBV12-3 or TRBV12-4 to TRBJ2-3; D ambiguous. This CDR3 region has 14 residues. Trimming removed 3 bases at V and 1 base at J, with 8 bases between.

This clonotype has a count of ten or more. For the CDR3, the DNA is TGCGCCAGCAGCCAGGAATATAGCAATCAGCCCCAGCATTTT. This encodes CASSQEYSNQPQHF. The J gene is TRBJ1-5, the V gene TRBV4-3, with no clear D. Germline V gene data show CDR1 as LGHNA and CDR2 as YSLEER. This CDR3 is built from 14 residues. Trimming removed 3 bases at V and 0 bases at J, with 6 bases between.

In its sample, this clonotype was seen many times. The chain couples TRBV24-1 to TRBJ1-2; D remains ambiguous. This CDR3 comprises 13 residues. The germline gives CDR1 KGHDR, CDR2 SFDVKD. V lost 0 bases to trimming and J lost 5 bases, with 6 bases between them. CDR3 DNA sequence: TGTGCCACCAGTGATTTGACGGGATATGGCTACACCTTC. The encoded protein is CATSDLTGYGYTF.

This clonotype was seen repeatedly, ten times or more. V and J are TRBV18 and TRBJ1-5; 9 bases line up with TRBD1. CDR1 and CDR2 (germline): KGHSH, LQKENI. The CDR3 has 16 amino acids. Trimming removed 5 bases from V and 4 bases from J; junction bases left unmatched: 9. CDR3 loop: CASSSTGGGRNQPQHF. DNA for the CDR3: TGTGCCAGCTCATCGACAGGGGGTGGGAGAAATCAGCCCCAGCATTTT.

This clonotype was found many times. CDR3 bases: TGTGCCAGCAGGCGGACAGGACCCTACACTGAGACCCAGTACTTC. Its translation: CASRRTGPYTETQYF. The rearrangement joins TRBV12-3 or TRBV12-4 to TRBJ2-5, with 7 bases matching TRBD1. The CDR3 has 15 amino acids. V shed 6 bases and J 5 bases; nucleotides not matched to a gene: 12.

This clonotype was picked up many times. The rearrangement uses TRBV7-2 and TRBJ1-1, with D possibly matching TRBD1 (5 bases). The germline CDR1 and CDR2 sequences are SGHTA and FQGNSA. The CDR3 is made up of 14 amino acids. V lost 7 bases and J 1 base, leaving 13 bases between the germline ends. CDR3 in amino acids: CASNWEGRNTEAFF. For the CDR3, the DNA is TGTGCCAGCAACTGGGAGGGGAGGAACACTGAAGCTTTCTTT.